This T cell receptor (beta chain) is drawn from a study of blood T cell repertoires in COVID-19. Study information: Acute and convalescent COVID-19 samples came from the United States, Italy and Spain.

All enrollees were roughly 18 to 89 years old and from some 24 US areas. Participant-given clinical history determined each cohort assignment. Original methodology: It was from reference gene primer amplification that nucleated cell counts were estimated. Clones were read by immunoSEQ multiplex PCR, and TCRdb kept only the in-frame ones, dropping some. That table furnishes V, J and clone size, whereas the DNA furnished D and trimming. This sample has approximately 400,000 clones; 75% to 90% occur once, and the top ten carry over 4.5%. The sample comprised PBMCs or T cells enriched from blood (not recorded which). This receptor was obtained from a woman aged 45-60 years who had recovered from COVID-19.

The chain's CDR3 is CASSPGLRGGTEAFF. The CDR3 nucleotides read TGTGCCAGCAGCCCCGGGCTGCGGGGCGGCACTGAAGCTTTCTTT. The gene calls are TRBV5-5 and TRBJ1-1, with a tentative D call TRBD1 (5 bases). This CDR3 has 15 residues. Germline V CDR1 and CDR2: SGHKS, YYEKEE (reference sequence). Trimming took 4 bases from V and 4 from J, leaving 17 bases between them.